These T cell receptor beta chains were read from a single sample in a study of control samples from healthy donors and cancer patients. Here immunoSEQ multiplex PCR was the method, and the copy in TCRdb shows in-frame clones only, minus some. The table shows over 150,000 clones, with approximately 94% occurring only once. Sample: PBMCs. The receptors were gathered from a man aged 60-69 years with colorectal cancer. CDR3s include the opening cysteine and the closing phenylalanine or tryptophan. A D gene is named only where the DNA matches it firmly. A clone size is listed for some rows: how often the clone was seen (once, few, many), or a class if it is expanded.

clone_size	v_call	d_call	j_call	cdr3_aa	cdr3_nt
few	TRBV21-1	NA	TRBJ2-3	CASIQRGQGASTDTQYF	TGTGCCAGCATCCAAAGGGGACAGGGGGCATCCACAGATACGCAGTATTTT
NA	TRBV7-2	NA	TRBJ1-4	CASSPQPRGEKLFF	TGTGCCAGCAGTCCCCAGCCCCGGGGGGAAAAACTGTTTTTT
NA	TRBV5-6	TRBD1	TRBJ2-5	CASSSQGNQETQYF	TGTGCCAGCAGCTCACAGGGGAACCAAGAGACCCAGTACTTC
once	TRBV12-3/TRBV12-4	NA	TRBJ1-2	CASSQDIYGYTF	TGTGCCAGCAGTCAAGACATCTATGGCTACACCTTC
NA	TRBV19	TRBD1	TRBJ1-1	CASSVSQGALGTEAFF	TGTGCCAGTAGTGTGTCACAGGGGGCCTTGGGCACTGAAGCTTTCTTT
NA	TRBV7-6	NA	TRBJ2-5	CASSLVSRQETQYF	TGTGCCAGCAGCTTAGTATCTAGACAAGAGACCCAGTACTTC
NA	TRBV27	NA	TRBJ1-2	CASSLGRGWAYGYTF	TGTGCCAGCAGTTTAGGTAGGGGTTGGGCGTACGGCTACACCTTC
NA	TRBV7-2	NA	TRBJ1-3	CASSLELSRAANTIYF	TGTGCCAGCAGCTTAGAATTGTCTCGGGCAGCAAACACCATATATTTT
NA	TRBV3-1/TRBV3-2	TRBD2	TRBJ2-3	CASSQTRTSTQYF	TGTGCCAGCAGCCAAACTCGGACTAGCACGCAGTATTTT
NA	TRBV28	NA	TRBJ1-5	CASSSARGINQPQHF	TGTGCCAGCAGCTCCGCACGGGGGATAAATCAGCCCCAGCATTTT
NA	TRBV2	NA	TRBJ1-5	CASREGLNQPQHF	TGTGCCAGCAGAGAGGGCCTCAATCAGCCCCAGCATTTT
NA	TRBV10-3	NA	TRBJ2-2	CAISPAPGELFF	TGTGCCATCAGTCCCGCTCCCGGGGAGCTGTTTTTT
NA	TRBV19	NA	TRBJ2-1	CASSIHLGGYNEQFF	TGTGCCAGTAGTATACACCTAGGGGGGTACAATGAGCAGTTCTTC
NA	TRBV5-1	TRBD1	TRBJ1-2	CASSLDRQGGYGYTF	TGCGCCAGCAGCTTGGATCGACAGGGGGGCTATGGCTACACCTTC
NA	TRBV9	NA	TRBJ2-3	CASSVEGATDTQYF	TGTGCCAGCAGCGTAGAAGGAGCTACAGATACGCAGTATTTT
NA	TRBV5-1	TRBD1	TRBJ1-2	CASSHPGGGGLGYTF	TGCGCCAGCAGCCATCCAGGGGGTGGGGGACTTGGCTACACCTTC
NA	TRBV7-2	NA	TRBJ2-7	CASSLGFWQGNRHEQYF	TGTGCCAGCAGCTTAGGTTTTTGGCAGGGGAACCGCCACGAGCAGTACTTC
NA	TRBV19	TRBD1	TRBJ2-1	CASTQGQGLQNEQFF	TGTGCCAGTACCCAGGGACAGGGGCTGCAAAATGAGCAGTTCTTC
NA	TRBV25-1	NA	TRBJ2-5	CASSDPGETQYF	TGTGCCAGCAGTGACCCCGGGGAGACCCAGTACTTC
once	TRBV10-1	NA	TRBJ1-1	CASSPGGRVAFF	TGCGCCAGCAGCCCCGGGGGCCGCGTAGCTTTCTTT
NA	TRBV5-1	NA	TRBJ2-7	CASSETTTGEQYF	TGCGCCAGCAGCGAGACGACTACTGGCGAGCAGTACTTC
NA	TRBV24-1	TRBD1	TRBJ1-5	CATSQTGGNQPQHF	TGTGCCACCAGCCAGACAGGGGGCAATCAGCCCCAGCATTTT
NA	TRBV7-9	NA	TRBJ2-2	CASSLDQNTGELFF	TGTGCCAGCAGCTTAGACCAGAACACCGGGGAGCTGTTTTTT
NA	TRBV19	NA	TRBJ1-5	CASSPLRGGNQPQHF	TGTGCCAGTAGTCCCCTCAGGGGTGGCAATCAGCCCCAGCATTTT
few	TRBV28	NA	TRBJ1-5	CATRGFGGRGNQPQHF	TGTGCCACCAGAGGGTTTGGTGGCAGGGGTAATCAGCCCCAGCATTTT
NA	TRBV5-1	NA	TRBJ2-3	CASSLEQQDVDTQYF	TGCGCCAGCAGCTTGGAACAGCAGGATGTGGATACGCAGTATTTT
NA	TRBV18	NA	TRBJ1-4	CASSPRQATNEKLFF	TGTGCCAGCTCACCACGGCAGGCAACTAATGAAAAACTGTTTTTT
NA	TRBV7-6	TRBD1	TRBJ1-1	CASSTGGTEAFF	TGTGCCAGCAGTACAGGGGGCACTGAAGCTTTCTTT
NA	TRBV7-8	NA	TRBJ2-7	CASSLENGGLYEQYF	TGTGCCAGCAGCTTAGAAAACGGGGGTCTCTACGAGCAGTACTTC
NA	TRBV5-1	TRBD1	TRBJ2-3	CASSQGDRPTDTQYF	TGCGCCAGCAGCCAAGGGGACAGGCCCACAGATACGCAGTATTTT
NA	TRBV10-3	NA	TRBJ1-2	CAISESGANGYTF	TGTGCCATCAGTGAGTCGGGGGCCAATGGCTACACCTTC
NA	TRBV11-2	TRBD1	TRBJ1-6	CASSSLGQGDNSPLHF	TGTGCCAGCAGCTCTTTAGGACAGGGTGATAATTCACCCCTCCACTTT
NA	TRBV5-1	NA	TRBJ2-5	CASGQETQYF	TGCGCCAGCGGACAAGAGACCCAGTACTTC
NA	TRBV19	NA	TRBJ1-2	CASSQTGDYGYTF	TGTGCCAGTAGTCAGACGGGAGACTATGGCTACACCTTC
NA	TRBV2	TRBD1	TRBJ1-6	CASSRDRENSPLHF	TGTGCCAGCTCTAGGGACAGGGAAAATTCACCCCTCCACTTT
few	TRBV30	NA	TRBJ1-5	CAWSGAGSNQPQHF	TGTGCCTGGAGCGGGGCGGGAAGCAATCAGCCCCAGCATTTT
NA	TRBV19	NA	TRBJ2-1	CASSRGSYNEQFF	TGTGCCAGTTCAAGGGGCTCCTACAATGAGCAGTTCTTC
NA	TRBV6-4	TRBD1	TRBJ2-2	CASSLLTGGTGELFF	TGTGCCAGCAGCCTGTTGACAGGGGGCACCGGGGAGCTGTTTTTT
once	TRBV19	TRBD1	TRBJ2-7	CASSIQGVGDEQYF	TGTGCCAGTAGTATTCAGGGGGTTGGTGACGAGCAGTACTTC
NA	TRBV30	NA	TRBJ2-3	CAWETGVRGADTQYF	TGTGCCTGGGAGACTGGAGTTAGGGGGGCAGATACGCAGTATTTT
NA	TRBV28	NA	TRBJ1-5	CASTPVGGSNQPQHF	TGTGCCAGCACCCCCGTCGGGGGAAGCAATCAGCCCCAGCATTTT